The present TCR beta chain was sequenced within a study of technical replicates of blood from a handful of donors. Trimming removed 4 bases from V and 2 bases from J; junction bases left unmatched: 7. Germline CDR1 reads MNHEY; CDR2 reads SMNVEV (reference sequence). The CDR3 length is 15 residues. Generated by immunoSEQ multiplex PCR, the TCRdb table keeps only in-frame clones and is missing some. The table has some 77,000 clones, over 90% seen once; the top ten hold approximately 0.4%. The origin of this receptor is a human donor in good health. The V and J genes are TRBV27 and TRBJ2-7; TRBD1 matches 8 bases. Sequencing was done on a sample of T cells isolated from PBMCs. The CDR3 is CASSSPGQAPYEQYF. DNA of the CDR3: TGTGCCAGCAGTTCTCCGGGACAGGCTCCCTACGAGCAGTACTTC.